This TCR beta chain was identified during a study of blood T cell repertoires in COVID-19. Study details: COVID-19 samples, acute and convalescent, were from the United States, Italy and Spain. PBMCs, B-cell-depleted T cells, or T cells were the source of the cDNA or gDNA that made up the material.

The germline V gene has CDR1 MDHEN and CDR2 SYDVKM. Between the trimmed V and J ends, which lost 10 bases and 6 bases, there was a span of 21 bases. The CDR3 spans 14 residues. Original processing notes: Nucleated cell counts were estimated from reference gene primer amplification. TCRdb's table, derived via immunoSEQ multiplex PCR, lists solely in-frame clones and lacks some. The V and J calls and clone size were taken over from that table, and D and trimming were inferred from the DNA. This sample yields around 43,000 clones, of which about 80% are seen a single time; 19% belongs to the top ten. This rearrangement joins TRBV28 to TRBJ1-1; D is unresolved. Input material: peripheral blood. This TCR derives from an older man with acute or convalescent COVID-19. The CDR3 DNA reads as TGTGCCACACAAAACGGCGGGCTCTTTCCTGAAGCTTTCTTT. It specifies CATQNGGLFPEAFF. Using reference TRBV28 and TRBJ1-1 for the parts outside the CDR3, the full variable domain is DVKVTQSSRYLVKRTGEKVFLECVQDMDHENMFWYRQDPGLGLRLIYFSYDVKMKEKGDIPEGYSVSREKKERFSLILESASTNQTSMYLCATQNGGLFPEAFFGQGTRLTVV.